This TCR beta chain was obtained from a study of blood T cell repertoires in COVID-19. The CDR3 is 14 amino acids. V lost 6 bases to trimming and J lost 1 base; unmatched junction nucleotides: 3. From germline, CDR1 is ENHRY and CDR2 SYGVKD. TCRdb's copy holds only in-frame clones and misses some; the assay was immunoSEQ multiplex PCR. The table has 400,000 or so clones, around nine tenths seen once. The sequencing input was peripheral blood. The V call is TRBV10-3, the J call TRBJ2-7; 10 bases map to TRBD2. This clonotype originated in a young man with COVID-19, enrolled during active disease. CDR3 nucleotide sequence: TGTGCCATCAGGACTAGCGGGCAATCCTACGAGCAGTACTTC. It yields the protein CAIRTSGQSYEQYF.